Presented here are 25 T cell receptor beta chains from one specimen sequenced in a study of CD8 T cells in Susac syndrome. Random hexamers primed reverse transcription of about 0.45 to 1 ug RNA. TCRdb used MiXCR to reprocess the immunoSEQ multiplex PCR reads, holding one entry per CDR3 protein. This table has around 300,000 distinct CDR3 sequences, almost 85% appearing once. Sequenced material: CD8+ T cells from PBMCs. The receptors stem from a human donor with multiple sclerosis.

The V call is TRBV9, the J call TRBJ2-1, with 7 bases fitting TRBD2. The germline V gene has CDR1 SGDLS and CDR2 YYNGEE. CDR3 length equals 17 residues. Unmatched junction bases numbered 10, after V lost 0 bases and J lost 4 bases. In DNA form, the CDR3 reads TGTGCCAGCAGCGTAGAGCGAGGCGGGAGTTCGTACAATGAGCAGTTCTTC. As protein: CASSVERGGSSYNEQFF.

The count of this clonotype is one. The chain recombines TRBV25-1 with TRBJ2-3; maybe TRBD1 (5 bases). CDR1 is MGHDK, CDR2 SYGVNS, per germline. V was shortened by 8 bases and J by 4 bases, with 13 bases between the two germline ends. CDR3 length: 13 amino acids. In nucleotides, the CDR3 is TGTGCCAGCGGACAAACCTCCGCAGATACGCAGTATTTT. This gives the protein CASGQTSADTQYF.

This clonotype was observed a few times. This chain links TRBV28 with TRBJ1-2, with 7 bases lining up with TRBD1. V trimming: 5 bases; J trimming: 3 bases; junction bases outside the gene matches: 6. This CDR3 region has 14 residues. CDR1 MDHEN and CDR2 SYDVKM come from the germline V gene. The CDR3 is CASSPGGRDYGYTF. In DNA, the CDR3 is TGTGCCAGCAGTCCAGGGGGGCGCGACTATGGCTACACCTTC.

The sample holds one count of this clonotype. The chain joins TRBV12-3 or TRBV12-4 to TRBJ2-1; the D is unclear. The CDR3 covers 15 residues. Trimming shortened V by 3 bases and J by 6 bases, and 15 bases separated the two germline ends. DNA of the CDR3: TGTGCCAGCAGTTTCCACGGACGTAACACCAATGAGCAGTTCTTC. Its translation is CASSFHGRNTNEQFF.

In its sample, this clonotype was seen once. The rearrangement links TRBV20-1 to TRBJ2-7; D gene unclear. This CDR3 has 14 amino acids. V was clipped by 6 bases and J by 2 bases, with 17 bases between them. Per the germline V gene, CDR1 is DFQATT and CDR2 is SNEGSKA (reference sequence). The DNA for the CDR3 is TGCAGTGCCAGCGAGTTACGCTGGACCTACGAGCAGTACTTC. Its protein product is CSASELRWTYEQYF.

CDR3 loop: CASSRGQSNYNEQFF. DNA of the CDR3: TGTGCCAGCAGTCGAGGACAGTCTAACTACAATGAGCAGTTCTTC. The V and J genes are TRBV28 and TRBJ2-1, with D tentatively TRBD1 (6 bases). The V end was cut by 5 bases, the J end by 3 bases, with 14 bases between. Germline CDR1 reads MDHEN; CDR2 reads SYDVKM. CDR3 length: 15 residues.

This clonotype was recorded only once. CDR3 nucleotide sequence: TGTGCCAGCAGCAAACTCCGGATTCCCGACAAAAACATTCAGTACTTC. The encoded protein is CASSKLRIPDKNIQYF. The genes are TRBV21-1 and TRBJ2-4; the table assigns TRBD1, which was not confirmed against the DNA. TRBV21-1 is a pseudogene segment. The CDR3 consists of 16 residues.

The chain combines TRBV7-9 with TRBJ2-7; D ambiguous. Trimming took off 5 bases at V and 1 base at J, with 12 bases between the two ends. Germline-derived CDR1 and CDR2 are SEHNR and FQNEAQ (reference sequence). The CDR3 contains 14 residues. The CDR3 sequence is CASSQTPGSYEQYF. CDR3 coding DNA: TGTGCCAGCAGCCAAACCCCTGGTTCCTACGAGCAGTACTTC.

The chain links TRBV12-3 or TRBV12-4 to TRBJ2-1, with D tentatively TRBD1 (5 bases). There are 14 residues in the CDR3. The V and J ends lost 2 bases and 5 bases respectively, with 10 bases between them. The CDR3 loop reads CASSLWEGDNEQFF. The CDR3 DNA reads TGTGCCAGCAGTTTATGGGAAGGGGACAATGAGCAGTTCTTC.

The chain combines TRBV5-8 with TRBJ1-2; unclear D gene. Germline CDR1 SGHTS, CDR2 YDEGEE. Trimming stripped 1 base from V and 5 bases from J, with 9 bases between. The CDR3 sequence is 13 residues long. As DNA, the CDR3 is TGTGCCAGCAGCTTGTCCATTCCGTATGGCTACACCTTC. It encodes CASSLSIPYGYTF.

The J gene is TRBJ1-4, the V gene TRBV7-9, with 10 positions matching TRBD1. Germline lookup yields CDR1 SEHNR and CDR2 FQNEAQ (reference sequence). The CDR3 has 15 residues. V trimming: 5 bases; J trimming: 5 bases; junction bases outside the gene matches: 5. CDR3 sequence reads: CASSEGTGENEKLFF. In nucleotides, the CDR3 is TGTGCCAGCAGCGAGGGGACAGGGGAGAATGAAAAACTGTTTTTT.

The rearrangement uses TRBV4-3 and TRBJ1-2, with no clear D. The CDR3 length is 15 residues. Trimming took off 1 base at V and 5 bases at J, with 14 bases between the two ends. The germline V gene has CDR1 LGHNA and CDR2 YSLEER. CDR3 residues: CASSQGDGPLYGYTF. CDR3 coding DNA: TGCGCCAGCAGCCAAGGGGATGGTCCACTATATGGCTACACCTTC.

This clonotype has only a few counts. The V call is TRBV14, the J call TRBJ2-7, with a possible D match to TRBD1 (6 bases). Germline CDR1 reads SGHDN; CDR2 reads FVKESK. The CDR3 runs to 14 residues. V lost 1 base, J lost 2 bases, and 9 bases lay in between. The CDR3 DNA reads TGTGCCAGCAGCCAAGGTCCAGGGGCCTACGAGCAGTACTTC. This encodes CASSQGPGAYEQYF.

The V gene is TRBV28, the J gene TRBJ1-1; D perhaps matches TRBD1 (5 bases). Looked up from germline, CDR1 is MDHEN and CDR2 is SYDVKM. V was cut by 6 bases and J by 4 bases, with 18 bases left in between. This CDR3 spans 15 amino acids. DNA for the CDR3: TGTGCCAGCAGCCTGCTCGTGGGGGGGAGCACTGAAGCTTTCTTT. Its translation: CASSLLVGGSTEAFF.

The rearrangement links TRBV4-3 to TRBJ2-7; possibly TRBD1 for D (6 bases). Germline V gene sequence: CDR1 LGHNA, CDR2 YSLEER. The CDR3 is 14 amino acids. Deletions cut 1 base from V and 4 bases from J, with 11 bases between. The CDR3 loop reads CASSQGLGGYEQYF. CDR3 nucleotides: TGCGCCAGCAGCCAAGGTCTAGGGGGTTACGAGCAGTACTTC.

In DNA, the CDR3 is TGTGCCAGTAGCACGACAGGTTACCTAAACAATGAGCAGTTCTTC. This gives the protein CASSTTGYLNNEQFF. The chain has TRBV19 and TRBJ2-1; maybe TRBD1 (6 bases). V lost 6 bases and J lost 5, with 17 bases in between. This CDR3 contains 15 residues. CDR1 and CDR2 (germline): LNHDA, SQIVND (reference sequence).

CDR3 nucleotides: TGTGCCAGCAGCCCCCAGGGGGCGGTTAACACTGAAGCTTTCTTT. Its translation is CASSPQGAVNTEAFF. The V gene is TRBV5-6, the J gene TRBJ1-1; 8 bases map to TRBD1. The length of the CDR3 is 15 residues. V lost 4 bases, J lost 2 bases, and 7 bases stayed unmatched. The V gene's germline CDR1 is SGHDT and CDR2 YYEEEE.

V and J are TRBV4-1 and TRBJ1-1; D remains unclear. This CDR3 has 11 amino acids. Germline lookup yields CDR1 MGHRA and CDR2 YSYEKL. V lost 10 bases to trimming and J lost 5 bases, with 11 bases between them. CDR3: CATDSGTEAFF. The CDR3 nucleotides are TGCGCCACCGACTCGGGGACTGAAGCTTTCTTT.

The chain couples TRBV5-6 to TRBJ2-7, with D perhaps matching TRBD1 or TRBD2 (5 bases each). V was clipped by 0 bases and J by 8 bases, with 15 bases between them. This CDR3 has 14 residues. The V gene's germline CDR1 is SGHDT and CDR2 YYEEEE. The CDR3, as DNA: TGTGCCAGCAGCTTGGGAGGGGCCAGGTACCAGCAGTACTTC. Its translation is CASSLGGARYQQYF.

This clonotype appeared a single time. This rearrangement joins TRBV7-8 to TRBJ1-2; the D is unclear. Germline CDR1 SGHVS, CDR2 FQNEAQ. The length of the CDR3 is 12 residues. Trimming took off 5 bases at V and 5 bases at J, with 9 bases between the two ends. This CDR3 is CASSQVGYGYTF. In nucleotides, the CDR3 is TGTGCCAGCAGCCAAGTGGGGTATGGCTACACCTTC.

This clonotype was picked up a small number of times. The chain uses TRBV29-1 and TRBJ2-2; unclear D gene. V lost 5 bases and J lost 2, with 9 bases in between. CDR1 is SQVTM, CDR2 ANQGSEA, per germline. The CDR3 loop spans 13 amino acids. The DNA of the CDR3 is TGCAGCGTTACCCGAGAAAACACCGGGGAGCTGTTTTTT. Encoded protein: CSVTRENTGELFF.

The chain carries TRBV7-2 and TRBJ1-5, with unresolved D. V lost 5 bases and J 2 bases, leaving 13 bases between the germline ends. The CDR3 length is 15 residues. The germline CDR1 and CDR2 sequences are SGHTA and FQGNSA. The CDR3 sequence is CASSIWAFGNQPQHF. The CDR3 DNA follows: TGTGCCAGCAGCATATGGGCTTTTGGCAATCAGCCCCAGCATTTT.

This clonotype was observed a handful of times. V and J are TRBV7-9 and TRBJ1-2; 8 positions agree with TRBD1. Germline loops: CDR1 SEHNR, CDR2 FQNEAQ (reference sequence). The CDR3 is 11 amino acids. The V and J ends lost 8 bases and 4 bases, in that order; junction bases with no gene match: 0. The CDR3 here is CASDRGYGYTF. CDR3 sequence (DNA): TGTGCCAGCGACAGGGGCTATGGCTACACCTTC.

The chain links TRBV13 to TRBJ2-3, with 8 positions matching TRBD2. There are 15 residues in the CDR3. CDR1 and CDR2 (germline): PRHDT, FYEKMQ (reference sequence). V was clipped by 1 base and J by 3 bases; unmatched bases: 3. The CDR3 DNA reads TGTGCCAGCAGCTTAGACGGGAGGGAGACAGATACGCAGTATTTT. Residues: CASSLDGRETDTQYF.

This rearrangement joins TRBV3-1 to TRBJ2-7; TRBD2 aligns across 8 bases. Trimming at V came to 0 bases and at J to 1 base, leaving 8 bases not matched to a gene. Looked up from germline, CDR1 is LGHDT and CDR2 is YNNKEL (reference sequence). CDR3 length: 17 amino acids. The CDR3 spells CASSQDRAGVRSYEQYF. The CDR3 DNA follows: TGTGCCAGCAGCCAAGATCGAGCGGGAGTTAGGTCCTACGAGCAGTACTTC.